The 16 T cell receptor beta chains presented below share a single source sample, sequenced in a study of T cell changes during pregnancy in multiple sclerosis (dated by TCRdb to about 2019). The library was made by the immunoSEQ multiplex PCR assay. Drawn from immuneACCESS, this table holds only the in-frame rearrangements with V and J called that TCRdb kept. Clones are partly lost; checked studies trace under half to an unresolved V gene and leave the rest unexplained. The sample table records around 71,000 clones; around 90% of these occur just once. About 1.6% of the sample belongs to the ten largest clones. This sample comprised peripheral blood, obtained after pregnancy. The receptor set was obtained from a female donor with multiple sclerosis, enrolled in a pregnancy study.

The chain carries TRBV7-8 and TRBJ1-1; a possible D gene is TRBD1 (5 bases). Germline CDR1 is SGHVS and CDR2 is FQNEAQ. With 8 bases removed from V and 1 base from J, the gap between germline ends came to 11 bases. CDR3 size: 13 residues. The CDR3 here is CASGGIRNTEAFF. DNA of the CDR3: TGTGCCAGCGGGGGGATCCGGAACACTGAAGCTTTCTTT.

The chain couples TRBV5-4 to TRBJ2-7, with 7 bases matching TRBD1. J lost 2 bases, V lost 5 bases, and 10 bases had no gene match. Per germline, CDR1 SGHNT and CDR2 YYREEE (reference sequence). The CDR3 is 15 amino acids. CDR3 in amino acids: CASSRRTGLTYEQYF. The DNA of the CDR3 is TGTGCCAGCAGTCGACGGACAGGATTAACCTACGAGCAGTACTTC.

This rearrangement joins TRBV10-1 to TRBJ2-7, with a weak D call TRBD1 (8 bases). This CDR3 is built from 18 residues. Trimming removed 11 bases from V and 5 bases from J, with 34 bases in between. Germline loops: CDR1 WNHNN, CDR2 SYGVQD (reference sequence). CDR3 in amino acids: CAHPGQGAKRGEKDEQYF. CDR3 in DNA: TGCGCCCACCCGGGGCAGGGGGCTAAGCGGGGAGAGAAGGACGAGCAGTACTTC.

This chain connects TRBV7-8 to TRBJ2-2, with TRBD2 matching 11 bases. CDR1 is SGHVS, CDR2 FQNEAQ, per germline. Germline trimming cut 5 bases from V and 2 bases from J; bases unmatched to any gene: 4. This CDR3 is built from 16 residues. The CDR3 DNA reads as TGTGCCAGCAGCCCACTAGCGGGAGTTAACACCGGGGAGCTGTTTTTT. Translating gives CASSPLAGVNTGELFF.

The genes are TRBV10-3 and TRBJ2-5, with D possibly being TRBD2 (6 bases). Trimming cost V 3 bases and J 3 bases, with 17 bases left between them. The germline V gene encodes CDR1 ENHRY and CDR2 SYGVKD. This CDR3 contains 16 residues. In DNA form, the CDR3 reads TGTGCCATCAGTGACCCCACGGACTATCGAGAAGAGACCCAGTACTTC. It specifies CAISDPTDYREETQYF.

This chain links TRBV20-1 with TRBJ2-5; D might be TRBD2 (6 bases). The germline gives CDR1 DFQATT, CDR2 SNEGSKA (reference sequence). This CDR3 comprises 11 residues. Trimming stripped 3 bases from V and 5 bases from J, with 7 bases between. The CDR3 sequence: CSARGGETQYF. As DNA, the CDR3 is TGCAGTGCTAGGGGGGGTGAGACCCAGTACTTC.

This clone appeared a few times. The J gene is TRBJ1-2, the V gene TRBV27; D is perhaps TRBD1 (6 bases). Germline lookup yields CDR1 MNHEY and CDR2 SMNVEV (reference sequence). V was cut by 4 bases and J by 8 bases, with 17 bases left in between. The CDR3 sequence is 14 residues long. In DNA, the CDR3 is TGTGCCAGCAGTTCGCGACAGGCCCAACGGGGCTACACCTTC. This translates into CASSSRQAQRGYTF.

V and J are TRBV9 and TRBJ2-1; 8 bases line up with TRBD2. Germline V gene lookup returns CDR1 SGDLS and CDR2 YYNGEE. The junction had 0 bases not matched to a gene; V was cut back by 3 bases and J by 1 base. The CDR3 loop spans 14 amino acids. The CDR3 DNA sequence: TGTGCCAGCAGCGCTAGCGGGTCCTACAATGAGCAGTTCTTC. Its translation: CASSASGSYNEQFF.

The chain is built from TRBV7-9 and TRBJ1-2; no clear D. Between the trimmed V and J ends, which lost 4 bases and 7 bases, there was a span of 10 bases. CDR1 is SEHNR, CDR2 FQNEAQ, per germline (reference sequence). CDR3 length equals 12 residues. Written as DNA, the CDR3 is TGTGCCAGCAGCTCGCAGGCGTTTGGCTACACCTTC. Protein: CASSSQAFGYTF.

The V call is TRBV10-3, the J call TRBJ1-2, with D perhaps matching TRBD1 (6 bases). The CDR3 totals 14 residues. V was clipped by 2 bases and J by 8 bases, with 15 bases between them. Germline CDR1 reads ENHRY; CDR2 reads SYGVKD. The CDR3 protein is CAISEINNRAGYTF. The DNA of the CDR3 is TGTGCCATCAGTGAGATCAATAACAGGGCGGGCTACACCTTC.

V usage is TRBV19 and J usage is TRBJ1-1; 12 nucleotides line up with TRBD1. With V trimmed by 4 bases and J by 3 bases, 9 bases remained unmatched. The CDR3 loop spans 17 amino acids. Germline V gene sequence: CDR1 LNHDA, CDR2 SQIVND (reference sequence). The DNA of the CDR3 is TGTGCCAGTAGTAAGGACACCGGGACAGGGGGCTACACTGAAGCTTTCTTT. Protein sequence: CASSKDTGTGGYTEAFF.

The V call is TRBV7-2, the J call TRBJ1-2, with D unclear. The V end was cut by 5 bases, the J end by 2 bases, with 15 bases between. The CDR3 has 15 amino acids. Germline V lookup: CDR1 SGHTA, CDR2 FQGNSA. Here the CDR3 reads CASSQDRRKNYGYTF. The CDR3 region has the DNA TGTGCCAGCAGCCAAGACCGGCGGAAGAACTATGGCTACACCTTC.

The chain recombines TRBV19 with TRBJ2-1; weak D call: TRBD1 (6 bases). Trimming shortened V by 1 base and J by 5 bases, and 9 bases separated the two germline ends. CDR3 length: 14 residues. Germline V CDR1 and CDR2: LNHDA, SQIVND (reference sequence). CDR3 bases: TGTGCCAGTAGTATAGTTCAGGGGCACAATGAGCAGTTCTTC. Its translation is CASSIVQGHNEQFF.

The CDR3 region is CASSFRDRAYEQYF. CDR3 nucleotides: TGTGCCAGCAGCTTCCGGGACAGGGCTTACGAGCAGTACTTC. The chain uses TRBV7-8 and TRBJ2-7, with 9 bases lining up with TRBD1. The CDR3 has 14 amino acids. Germline V gene lookup returns CDR1 SGHVS and CDR2 FQNEAQ. Losses at the gene ends were 3 bases for V and 4 bases for J; bases not matched to a gene: 4. Full variable domain (outside the CDR3, taken from reference TRBV7-8 and TRBJ2-7): GAGVSQSPRYKVAKRGQDVALRCDPISGHVSLFWYQQALGQGPEFLTYFQNEAQLDKSGLPSDRFFAERPEGSVSTLKIQRTQQEDSAVYLCASSFRDRAYEQYFGPGTRLTVT.

This chain joins TRBV7-2 and TRBJ1-4, with 7 bases fitting TRBD1. Unmatched junction bases numbered 9, after V lost 6 bases and J lost 5 bases. Germline lookup yields CDR1 SGHTA and CDR2 FQGNSA. This CDR3 spans 15 amino acids. The CDR3 region is CASSPDRDQNEKLFF. The CDR3 DNA reads as TGTGCCAGCAGTCCCGACAGGGACCAGAATGAAAAACTGTTTTTT.

This clone has only one observation. This chain uses TRBV19 with TRBJ2-1, with TRBD2 matching over 9 bases. This CDR3 contains 14 residues. The V and J ends lost 8 bases and 8 bases, in that order; junction bases with no gene match: 10. Germline-derived CDR1 and CDR2 are LNHDA and SQIVND (reference sequence). Written as DNA, the CDR3 is TGTGCCAGTGCATGGGCGGGAGGGCCCTATGAGCAGTTCTTC. Protein sequence: CASAWAGGPYEQFF.